This TCR beta chain was found in a study of T cell responses to AZD1222 COVID-19 vaccine. There are 14 residues in the CDR3. The germline V and J ends were trimmed by 6 bases and 2 bases, with 14 bases remaining between them. Germline V CDR1 and CDR2: SNHLY, FYNNEI. Overall study results and limits: Most donors were white British, females outnumbered males, and clonal diversity was possibly underestimated.

Profiled with immunoSEQ multiplex PCR; TCRdb holds only in-frame clones, not every one. The sample shows about 110,000 clones, roughly 90% of them seen only once. This clone appeared once. What it recognizes is unknown. The material was peripheral blood, obtained on day 0 of AZD1222 vaccination. J is TRBJ2-7 and V is TRBV2; D might be TRBD2 (6 bases). This clonotype was sampled from an adult in good health. CDR3 sequence (DNA): TGTGCCAGCAGCGGAGGGCGGGGTGCCTACGAGCAGTACTTC. This sequence encodes CASSGGRGAYEQYF. The complete variable domain, with remaining parts taken from reference TRBV2 and TRBJ2-7, reads EPEVTQTPSHQVTQMGQEVILRCVPISNHLYFYWYRQILGQKVEFLVSFYNNEISEKSEIFDDQFSVERPDGSNFTLKIRSTKLEDSAMYFCASSGGRGAYEQYFGPGTRLTVT.